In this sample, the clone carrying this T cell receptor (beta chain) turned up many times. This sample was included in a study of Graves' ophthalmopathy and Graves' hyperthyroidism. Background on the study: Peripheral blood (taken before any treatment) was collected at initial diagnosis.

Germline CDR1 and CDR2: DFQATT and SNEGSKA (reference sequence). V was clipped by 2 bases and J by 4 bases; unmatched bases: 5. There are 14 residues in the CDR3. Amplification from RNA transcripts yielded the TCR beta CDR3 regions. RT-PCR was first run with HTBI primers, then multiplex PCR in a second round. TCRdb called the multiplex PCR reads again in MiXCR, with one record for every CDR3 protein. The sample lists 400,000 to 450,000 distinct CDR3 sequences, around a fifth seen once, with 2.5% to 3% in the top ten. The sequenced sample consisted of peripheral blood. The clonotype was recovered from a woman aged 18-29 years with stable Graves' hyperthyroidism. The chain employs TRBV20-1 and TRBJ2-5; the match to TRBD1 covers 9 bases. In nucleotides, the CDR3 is TGCAGTGCTAGAAAACAGGGGGCGGGAGAGACCCAGTACTTC. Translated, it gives CSARKQGAGETQYF.